This record looks at one T cell receptor (beta chain) sequence and its context. The data were taken from a study of blood T cell repertoires in COVID-19. As processed by the authors: Scientists estimated how many nucleated cells there were by amplifying reference gene primers. Profiled with immunoSEQ multiplex PCR; TCRdb holds only in-frame clones, not every one. V, J and clone size are taken as reported in that table, and D and trimming were inferred from the DNA itself. The sample includes about 210,000 clones, approximately 78% of them seen just once. CDR3 size: 13 residues. The germline CDR1 and CDR2 sequences are LGHDT and YNNKEL (reference sequence). V was cut by 1 base and J by 4 bases, with 6 bases left in between.

The material sequenced was PBMCs or T cells enriched from blood (not recorded which). The TCR sequence derives from a man aged 35 to 55 who had recovered from COVID-19. The chain joins TRBV3-1 (or the pseudogene TRBV3-2) to TRBJ2-3; D unclear. The CDR3 DNA sequence: TGTGCCAGCAGCCAAGCCCGGGCAGATACGCAGTATTTT. This codes for CASSQARADTQYF.